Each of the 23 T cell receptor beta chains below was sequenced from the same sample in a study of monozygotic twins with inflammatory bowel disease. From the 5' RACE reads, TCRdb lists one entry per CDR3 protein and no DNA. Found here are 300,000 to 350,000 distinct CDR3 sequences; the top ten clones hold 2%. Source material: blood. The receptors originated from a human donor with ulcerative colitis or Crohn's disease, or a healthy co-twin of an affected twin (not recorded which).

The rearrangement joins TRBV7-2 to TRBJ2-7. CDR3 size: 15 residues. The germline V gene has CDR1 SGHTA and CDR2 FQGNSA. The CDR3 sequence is CASSPKGGRAHEQYF.

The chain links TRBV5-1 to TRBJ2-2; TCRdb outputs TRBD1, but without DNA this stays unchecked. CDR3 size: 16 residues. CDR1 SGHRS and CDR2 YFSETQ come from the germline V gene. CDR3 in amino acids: CASSPERQGETGELFF.

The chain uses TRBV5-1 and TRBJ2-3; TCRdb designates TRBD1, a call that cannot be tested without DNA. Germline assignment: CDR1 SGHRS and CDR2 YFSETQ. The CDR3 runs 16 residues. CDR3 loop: CASSLISGTSADTQYF.

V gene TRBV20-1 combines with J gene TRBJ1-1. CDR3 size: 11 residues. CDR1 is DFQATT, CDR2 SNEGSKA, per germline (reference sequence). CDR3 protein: CSAPADTEAFF.

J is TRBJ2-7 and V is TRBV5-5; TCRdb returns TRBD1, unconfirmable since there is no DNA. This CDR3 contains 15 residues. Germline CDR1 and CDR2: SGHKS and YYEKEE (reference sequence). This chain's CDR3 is CASSPPMVRDYEQYF.

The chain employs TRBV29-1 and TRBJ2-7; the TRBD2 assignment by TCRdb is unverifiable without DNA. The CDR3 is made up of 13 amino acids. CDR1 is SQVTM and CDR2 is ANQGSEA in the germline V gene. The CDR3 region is CSAVTSGRYEQYF.

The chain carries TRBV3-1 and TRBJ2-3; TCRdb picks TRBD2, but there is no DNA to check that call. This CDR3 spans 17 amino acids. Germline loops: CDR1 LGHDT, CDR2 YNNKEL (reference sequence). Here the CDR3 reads CASSQDTGGREPDTQYF.

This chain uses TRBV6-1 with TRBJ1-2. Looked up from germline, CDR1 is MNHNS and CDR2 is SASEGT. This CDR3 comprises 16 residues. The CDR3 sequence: CASSERLRGRDYGYTF.

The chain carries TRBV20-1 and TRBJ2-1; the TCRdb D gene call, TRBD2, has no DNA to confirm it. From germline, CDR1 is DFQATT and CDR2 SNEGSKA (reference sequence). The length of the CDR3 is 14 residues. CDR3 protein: CSAETGTSINEQFF.

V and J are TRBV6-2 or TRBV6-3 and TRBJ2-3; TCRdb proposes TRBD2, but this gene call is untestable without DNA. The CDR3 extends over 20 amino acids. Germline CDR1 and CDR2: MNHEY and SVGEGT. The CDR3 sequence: CATGGATSGSDAPITDTQYF.

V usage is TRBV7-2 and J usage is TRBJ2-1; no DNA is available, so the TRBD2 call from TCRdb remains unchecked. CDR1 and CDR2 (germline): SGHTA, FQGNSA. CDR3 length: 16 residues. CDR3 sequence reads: CASSDPLAGGRDEQFF.

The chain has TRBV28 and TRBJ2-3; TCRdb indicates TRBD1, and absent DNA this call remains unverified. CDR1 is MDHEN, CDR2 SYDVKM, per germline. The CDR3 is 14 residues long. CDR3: CASQVQGGADTQYF.

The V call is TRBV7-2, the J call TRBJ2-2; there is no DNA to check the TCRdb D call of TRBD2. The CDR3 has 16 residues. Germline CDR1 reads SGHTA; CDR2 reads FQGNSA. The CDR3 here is CASSPLAGGPSGELFF.

CDR3 loop: CASSLGQALGELFF. This chain links TRBV7-2 with TRBJ2-2; TCRdb selects TRBD2, and the lack of DNA leaves this call unchecked. This CDR3 region has 14 residues. The germline gives CDR1 SGHTA, CDR2 FQGNSA.

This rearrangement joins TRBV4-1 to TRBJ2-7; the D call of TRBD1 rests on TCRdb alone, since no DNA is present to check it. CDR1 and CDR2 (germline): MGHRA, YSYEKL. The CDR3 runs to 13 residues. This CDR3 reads CASSQVDSYEQYF.

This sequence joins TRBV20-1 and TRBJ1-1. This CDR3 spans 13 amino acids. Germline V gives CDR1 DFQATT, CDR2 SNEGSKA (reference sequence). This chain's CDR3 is CSAHQPANTEAFF.

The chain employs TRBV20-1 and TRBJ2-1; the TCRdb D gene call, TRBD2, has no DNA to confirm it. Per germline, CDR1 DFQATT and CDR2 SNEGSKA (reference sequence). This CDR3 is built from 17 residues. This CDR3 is CSARPTSGGAFYNEQFF.

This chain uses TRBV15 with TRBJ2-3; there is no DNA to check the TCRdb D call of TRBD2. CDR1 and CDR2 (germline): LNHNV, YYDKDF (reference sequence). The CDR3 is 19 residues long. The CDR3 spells CATSKPSLRRASQTDTQYF.

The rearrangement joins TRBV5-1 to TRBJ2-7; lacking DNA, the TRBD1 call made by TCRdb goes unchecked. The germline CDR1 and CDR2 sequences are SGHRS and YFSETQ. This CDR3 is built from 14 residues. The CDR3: CASSPGTQTYEQYF.

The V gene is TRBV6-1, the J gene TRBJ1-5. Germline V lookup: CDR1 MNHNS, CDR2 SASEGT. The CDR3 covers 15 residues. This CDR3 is CASHRDIEGNQPQHF.

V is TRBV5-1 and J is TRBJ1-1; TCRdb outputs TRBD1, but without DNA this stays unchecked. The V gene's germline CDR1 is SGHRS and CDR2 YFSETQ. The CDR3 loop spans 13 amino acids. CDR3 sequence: CASSSSGGTEAFF.

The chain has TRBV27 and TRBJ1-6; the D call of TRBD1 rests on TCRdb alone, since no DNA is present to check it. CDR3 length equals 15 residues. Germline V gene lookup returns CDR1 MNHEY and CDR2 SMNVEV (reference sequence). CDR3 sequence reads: CASSLSTGGRSPLHF.

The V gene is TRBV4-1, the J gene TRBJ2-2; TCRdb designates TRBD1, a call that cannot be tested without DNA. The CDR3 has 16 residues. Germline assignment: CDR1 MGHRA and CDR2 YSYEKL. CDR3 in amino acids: CASSQDRGANTGELFF.